The sequence of this T cell receptor beta chain was determined in a study of T cells after yellow fever vaccination. The study, taken as a whole, reports: Shared CD4/CD8 clonotypes were a small share, likely from convergent recombination.

There are many counts of this clonotype. Its antigen is currently unknown. TCRdb re-analysed the 5' RACE reads in MiXCR, keeping a single row per CDR3 protein. The profile shows approximately 120,000 distinct CDR3 sequences, more than 6% of them singletons. Germline V gene data show CDR1 as LGHDT and CDR2 as YNNKEL (reference sequence). V dropped 2 bases and J dropped 5; count of bases not matched to a gene: 7. This CDR3 has 15 amino acids. J is TRBJ2-5 and V is TRBV3-1; 8 bases map to TRBD2. The TCR comes from a man younger than 35 who received the YFV17D yellow fever vaccine. The sequenced sample was CD4+ T cells sorted from PBMCs, obtained less than 11 days after the first yellow fever vaccination. CDR3 sequence: CASSQNEAGGETQYF. CDR3 sequence (DNA): TGTGCCAGCAGCCAAAACGAGGCGGGGGGTGAGACCCAGTACTTC.